What follows are 23 T cell receptor beta chains derived from one specimen sequenced in a study of CD8+ T cells in alopecia areata. Researchers gathered lesional scalp punch biopsies and peripheral blood from patients with alopecia areata. RNA, once extracted, was reverse transcribed into cDNA for use as the sequencing template. Assay used: immunoSEQ multiplex PCR; TCRdb lists only in-frame clones, some missing. The sample holds 7,900 or so clones; 55% are singletons and the top ten take 13%. The source was skin, collected at week 0. These TCRs come from a human donor with alopecia areata.

The chain recombines TRBV7-3 with TRBJ2-1, with 8 bases matching TRBD2. The CDR3 covers 17 residues. Looked up from germline, CDR1 is SGHTA and CDR2 is FQGTGA. J gave up 6 bases and V 1 base, and 11 bases lay outside the gene matches. The CDR3 DNA is TGTGCCAGCAGCTTAAACCCGAGGAGCGGGAGATTCAATGAGCAGTTCTTC. It is translated as CASSLNPRSGRFNEQFF.

The V and J genes are TRBV27 and TRBJ2-2, with D uncertain. Germline V gene lookup returns CDR1 MNHEY and CDR2 SMNVEV (reference sequence). The length of the CDR3 is 14 residues. Trimming took off 4 bases at V and 4 bases at J, with 10 bases between the two ends. The CDR3 nucleotides are TGTGCCAGCAGTTCCTGGTTAGCCACCGGGGAGCTGTTTTTT. It translates to CASSSWLATGELFF.

The gene calls are TRBV2 and TRBJ2-7; D uncertain. The DNA end is more similar to TRBJ2-1, so the J call may be wrong. CDR3 length: 11 residues. Germline-derived CDR1 and CDR2 are SNHLY and FYNNEI. The CDR3: CASSPYNEQFF. In DNA, the CDR3 is TGTGCCAGCAGTCCCTACAATGAGCAGTTCTTC.

V and J are TRBV5-7 and TRBJ1-5; 11 bases line up with TRBD1. TRBV5-7 is an ORF for which the function is uncertain. Trimming removed 4 bases from V and 5 bases from J; junction bases left unmatched: 11. The CDR3 loop spans 17 amino acids. CDR3 sequence reads: CASSPGQGALGHQPQHF. Written as DNA, the CDR3 is TGTGCCAGCAGCCCAGGACAGGGGGCGCTTGGGCATCAGCCCCAGCATTTT.

This sequence joins TRBV9 and TRBJ2-2; 13 nucleotides line up with TRBD2. V lost 4 bases to trimming and J lost 6 bases; unmatched junction nucleotides: 3. The CDR3 covers 15 residues. Looked up from germline, CDR1 is SGDLS and CDR2 is YYNGEE. The CDR3 loop reads CASSWTSGSPGELFF. CDR3 coding DNA: TGTGCCAGCAGCTGGACTAGCGGGAGTCCCGGGGAGCTGTTTTTT.

This sequence joins TRBV7-8 and TRBJ2-1; D gene ambiguous. V lost 4 bases to trimming and J lost 7 bases, with 11 bases between them. The germline V gene has CDR1 SGHVS and CDR2 FQNEAQ. The CDR3 totals 13 residues. The CDR3 nucleotides read TGTGCCAGCAGCTGGGCTGTGGGGAATGAGCAGTTCTTC. Its translation: CASSWAVGNEQFF.

The table lists this clone with a few counts. The rearrangement uses TRBV27 and TRBJ2-1, with 12 positions matching TRBD2. Germline V gene sequence: CDR1 MNHEY, CDR2 SMNVEV (reference sequence). The CDR3 totals 16 residues. The V and J ends lost 2 bases and 4 bases, in that order; junction bases with no gene match: 3. The CDR3 loop reads CASSLPGLAGYNEQFF. The CDR3 DNA reads TGTGCCAGCAGTTTACCCGGACTAGCGGGGTACAATGAGCAGTTCTTC.

This chain uses TRBV18 with TRBJ2-7; TRBD2 aligns across 8 bases. The CDR3 consists of 15 residues. The germline V gene encodes CDR1 KGHSH and CDR2 LQKENI. V dropped 0 bases and J dropped 3; count of bases not matched to a gene: 4. The CDR3 sequence is CASSPPAGGIYEQYF. CDR3 bases: TGTGCCAGCTCACCACCTGCGGGAGGAATCTACGAGCAGTACTTC.

There are a few counts of this clone. The rearrangement links TRBV5-1 to TRBJ2-2; TRBD1 aligns across 12 bases. The CDR3 length is 16 residues. Germline CDR1 SGHRS, CDR2 YFSETQ. The J segment lost 5 bases and the V segment lost 3 bases, leaving 5 bases of the junction unmatched. The CDR3 spells CASSWDRGLPTGELFF. Here the CDR3 DNA reads TGCGCCAGCAGCTGGGACAGGGGGCTCCCGACCGGGGAGCTGTTTTTT.

This clone occurred once. The chain uses TRBV30 and TRBJ1-2; D unclear. Germline assignment: CDR1 GTSNPN and CDR2 SVGIG (reference sequence). V gave up 0 bases and J gave up 2 bases, with 7 bases separating them. There are 13 residues in the CDR3. The CDR3 nucleotides are TGTGCCTGGAGTGTCCAGCTGAACTATGGCTACACCTTC. This translates into CAWSVQLNYGYTF.

This clone was recorded a few times. This chain connects TRBV29-1 to TRBJ2-2; D is perhaps TRBD1 or TRBD2 (5 bases each). The CDR3 loop spans 15 amino acids. V dropped 6 bases and J dropped 2 bases, with 16 bases sitting between them. Germline values: CDR1 SQVTM, CDR2 ANQGSEA. CDR3 coding DNA: TGCAGCGTAACCGGGACGTCAGATAACACCGGGGAGCTGTTTTTT. Protein: CSVTGTSDNTGELFF.

This clone was picked up a small number of times. This sequence joins TRBV28 and TRBJ1-2; D possibly corresponds to TRBD1 (5 bases). The CDR3 consists of 12 residues. Deletions cut 6 bases from V and 8 bases from J, with 13 bases between. CDR1 is MDHEN and CDR2 is SYDVKM in the germline V gene. CDR3 sequence: CASRDGTAGYTF. The CDR3, as DNA: TGTGCCAGCAGGGACGGGACCGCGGGCTACACCTTC.

The chain uses TRBV6-5 and TRBJ1-2; D remains ambiguous. The CDR3 has 13 amino acids. Trimming cost V 5 bases and J 8 bases, with 15 bases left between them. Per germline, CDR1 MNHEY and CDR2 SVGAGI. The CDR3 nucleotides are TGTGCCAGCAGTGCCCCCCAGGATCGGGGCTACACCTTC. Amino acids: CASSAPQDRGYTF.

The V gene is TRBV4-2, the J gene TRBJ2-5; tentatively, D is TRBD2 (5 bases). This CDR3 contains 16 residues. Germline V gene lookup returns CDR1 LGHNA and CDR2 YNFKEQ. The V end lost 0 bases, the J end lost 1 base, and 12 bases lay between the germline ends. The CDR3 loop is CASSQEWETFQETQYF. CDR3 nucleotide sequence: TGTGCCAGCAGCCAAGAATGGGAGACCTTCCAAGAGACCCAGTACTTC.

This clone was found once. The chain joins TRBV9 to TRBJ1-5; a possible D gene is TRBD1 (5 bases). V lost 3 bases, J lost 3 bases, and 13 bases lay in between. Germline CDR1 reads SGDLS; CDR2 reads YYNGEE. This CDR3 is 15 amino acids long. In nucleotides, the CDR3 is TGTGCCAGCAGCGCAGCGGGGGGGAACAATCAGCCCCAGCATTTT. Translating gives CASSAAGGNNQPQHF.

This clone has just a few counts. The chain couples TRBV29-1 to TRBJ1-5; weak D call: TRBD1 (6 bases). Germline-derived CDR1 and CDR2 are SQVTM and ANQGSEA. The CDR3 consists of 14 residues. The V end lost 4 bases, the J end lost 2 bases, and 12 bases lay between the germline ends. The DNA of the CDR3 is TGCAGCGTTGTATCAGGGGAGGGCAATCAGCCCCAGCATTTT. Translating gives CSVVSGEGNQPQHF.

V and J are TRBV5-1 and TRBJ1-1, with 10 bases matching TRBD1. The V gene end was trimmed by 4 bases and the J gene end by 5 bases; junction bases not matched to a gene: 8. The CDR3 runs 15 residues. CDR1 and CDR2 (germline): SGHRS, YFSETQ. The CDR3 DNA reads as TGCGCCAGCAGCCAGGGGGGACAGGGGAAAACTGAAGCTTTCTTT. Translated, it gives CASSQGGQGKTEAFF.

This rearrangement joins TRBV20-1 to TRBJ1-1; D gene uncertain. The V end was cut by 0 bases, the J end by 10 bases, with 9 bases between. The germline CDR1 and CDR2 sequences are DFQATT and SNEGSKA (reference sequence). CDR3 length: 11 residues. In DNA, the CDR3 is TGCAGTGCTAGAGATGTGCCGGGAGCTTTCTTT. Its protein product is CSARDVPGAFF.

Concerning this clone: A read error may account for a junction end that differs from germline. Other DNA sequences in the sample encode the same CDR3. The rearrangement joins TRBV13 to TRBJ2-5; D gene unclear. The CDR3 runs 17 residues. Germline V CDR1 and CDR2: PRHDT, FYEKMQ (reference sequence). CDR3 nucleotides: TGTGCCAGTAGCTATGCGCCGCCCGGAATGAATGAAGAGACCCAGTACTTC. Its protein is CASSYAPPGMNEETQYF.

The J gene is TRBJ1-2, the V gene TRBV11-2; no reliable D call. V lost 1 base to trimming and J lost 2 bases, with 5 bases between them. CDR1 is SGHAT and CDR2 is FQNNGV in the germline V gene. The CDR3 is 13 residues long. CDR3 coding DNA: TGTGCCAGCAGCTTAGGGCTGAACTATGGCTACACCTTC. Its protein product is CASSLGLNYGYTF.

This chain joins TRBV7-2 and TRBJ1-5; TRBD1 agrees at 8 bases. Unmatched junction bases numbered 5, after V lost 1 base and J lost 6 bases. Germline CDR1 is SGHTA and CDR2 is FQGNSA. The CDR3 totals 15 residues. The CDR3 sequence is CASSLDRQGFQPQHF. Here the CDR3 DNA reads TGTGCCAGCAGCTTAGATCGACAGGGGTTTCAGCCCCAGCATTTT. Based on the CDR3 plus reference TRBV7-2 and TRBJ1-5, the full variable domain is GAGVSQSPSNKVTEKGKDVELRCDPISGHTALYWYRQSLGQGLEFLIYFQGNSAPDKSGLPSDRFSAERTGGSVSTLTIQRTQQEDSAVYLCASSLDRQGFQPQHFGDGTRLSIL.

The chain uses TRBV9 and TRBJ2-7; 8 positions agree with TRBD2. CDR3 length: 14 amino acids. The trim removed 4 bases at V and 4 bases at J, leaving 7 bases unmatched. Germline V gene sequence: CDR1 SGDLS, CDR2 YYNGEE. The CDR3 DNA sequence: TGTGCCAGCAGCCCGGGAGGGTTATGGTACGAGCAGTACTTC. Amino acid sequence: CASSPGGLWYEQYF.

J is TRBJ2-2 and V is TRBV19, with 8 bases lining up with TRBD2. Germline CDR1 LNHDA, CDR2 SQIVND (reference sequence). The CDR3 loop spans 17 amino acids. Unmatched junction bases numbered 13, after V lost 4 bases and J lost 6 bases. This chain's CDR3 is CASSNQGTSVYAGELFF. As DNA, the CDR3 is TGTGCCAGTAGTAACCAAGGGACTAGTGTTTACGCCGGGGAGCTGTTTTTT.